This T cell receptor beta chain originates from a study of vaccination and CD4 T cells after COVID-19. The CDR3 consists of 15 residues. V gave up 0 bases and J gave up 4 bases; unmatched junction bases: 5. Germline lookup yields CDR1 SGHNT and CDR2 YYREEE (reference sequence). The Oncomine TCR Beta short-read assay generated sequence data from the DNA of cultured CD4+ T cells. Each CDR3 protein is one row after TCRdb ran MiXCR on the PCR reads. The sample consists of around 19,000 distinct CDR3 sequences, 42% of them appearing once. A word on this clonotype: Its specificity is not known.

As to treatment: 10-day PBMC culture with coronavirus spike peptide pools or control peptides (ViraFEST assay). In the ViraFEST assay, peptide-pool expansion preceded TCR sequencing of expanded clonotypes. The TCR sequence derives from a human donor who had recovered from COVID-19. Sequenced material: CD4+ T cells from blood, cultured in vitro, taken before SARS-CoV-2 vaccination. The V gene is TRBV5-4, the J gene TRBJ1-2; TRBD1 aligns across 8 bases. CDR3 in DNA: TGTGCCAGCAGCTTGGCAGGGGGCGATGGCTATGGCTACACCTTC. Protein product: CASSLAGGDGYGYTF.